The subject of this entry is one T cell receptor beta chain. This CDR3 is 17 amino acids long. Germline CDR1 and CDR2: LGHNA and YNFKEQ. The V gene end was trimmed by 0 bases and the J gene end by 2 bases; junction bases not matched to a gene: 9. These data originate in a study of T cell changes during pregnancy in multiple sclerosis. Using immunoSEQ multiplex PCR, the repertoire was profiled, and TCRdb retains in-frame clones only, with some absent. Seen here are about 57,000 clones, around 94% observed once, and the top ten hold 0.35% to 0.45%. The V gene is TRBV4-2, the J gene TRBJ2-7; 8 bases agree with TRBD2. The sequences come from CD4+ T cells from peripheral blood mononuclear cells, collected before pregnancy. The sequence was collected from a female donor with multiple sclerosis, enrolled in a pregnancy study. CDR3 DNA: TGTGCCAGCAGCCAAGAGAACCCCCTAGCGGGCGCCTACGAGCAGTACTTC. This gives the protein CASSQENPLAGAYEQYF.